This TCR beta chain was recovered during a study of human T cells and chemical hapten exposure (dated by TCRdb to the early 2020s). For the wider study: For sensitization, 2% DPC in acetone was applied to a 2 cm by 2 cm area of upper inner arm skin. Patients additionally received weekly therapeutic DPC doses to the scalp throughout the roughly 24-week study period. Blood samples were taken from patients before sensitization (week 0) and then at 2, 6 and about 24 weeks after DPC sensitization. Approximately 30 alopecia patients provided blood for TCR sequencing at one to four time points (pre-sensitization, 2, 6 and 24 weeks). The libraries were sequenced as a pool, and the TCR yield per sample differed mostly because of small variations in library volumes within the pool. The study tracked peripheral blood TCR repertoire changes in vivo during primary and secondary sensitization to the hapten diphenylcyclopropenone (DPC) in alopecia patients. The mostly female patient cohort included alopecia areata with under or over 50% scalp involvement, alopecia totalis and alopecia universalis. Patch testing was performed on the upper back with Finn chambers containing 0.01% DPC, and the patch tests were scored after 6 days according to International Contact Dermatitis Research Group standards. Overall study outcomes, separate from this receptor: Significantly more large CDR3 similarity clusters were formed by expanded TCRs than by pre-sensitization or healthy control sets, consistent with antigen-driven responses. DPC sensitization did not change the number of TCRs with a frequency above 1 in 1000, and there was no evidence of changes in global repertoire structure. Repeated subsampling changed both the strength of the expansion versus patch-test correlation and the threshold at which that correlation became significant. Patch test score was positively correlated with the number of PT1 expanded TCRs, with significance at thresholds 8, 16 and 32 but not at 4. All patients had alopecia, a presumed autoimmune disease, so their immune response might differ from that of healthy individuals.

This clonotype came up many times. Its cognate antigen has yet to be identified. Base qualities are not provided; no much larger clone lies one nucleotide away. The library relied on RACE. The sample was run on a NextSeq 500. Library preparation attached unique molecular identifiers to individual cDNA molecules for quantitative, reproducible TCR counting. From each blood RNA sample, both TCR alpha and TCR beta chains were sequenced. From the authors' description of their analysis: Samples had a median of about 96,000 TCRs, with a range from roughly 23,224 to 700,000. The Decombinator software suite was used to annotate V, J and CDR3 in the TCR reads. For the PS versus PT1 abundance plots, all samples were subsampled to the same number of TCRs (28,000). Expanded TCRs were defined as absent before sensitization and observed at least eight times at the 2-week time point. The public reads were run again by TCRdb, first through fastp at Q25 and then through MiXCR, and only productive beta chains were kept. Rows with a matching CDR3 protein are joined into one entry that keeps the most common DNA and genes. The V and J calls follow TCRdb's processing rather than the paper's. Across this sample there are about 360,000 distinct CDR3 sequences, with more than 4.5% seen only once. The ten largest clonotypes hold approximately 2.3% of the sample.

The sample's time point, from its label and the paper: patch test 1, 2 weeks after DPC sensitization. The sample's treatment or condition label, in plain terms: therapeutic diphenylcyclopropenone sensitization with weekly scalp DPC. At every patch-test visit, the blood draw took place before the patch test was put on. Patients were considered eligible if aged 18 to 70, diagnosed with alopecia and deemed suitable for DPC therapy, and patients were excluded if pregnant. Total RNA was extracted from unfractionated whole blood collected in Tempus Blood RNA tubes. The germline V gene provides CDR1 MNHNS and CDR2 SASEGT. The cysteine opens and the phenylalanine closes a CDR3 of 18 amino acids. The entry retains the CDR3 DNA only, 54 bases that are in frame from base 1. Trimming costs V 6 bases and J 0 bases, and their ends lie 23 bases apart.

The clonotype comes from a woman between 45 and 65 years old with alopecia areata. Some clones in this sample may be carry-over from other donors' samples. The sequences come from whole blood, collected in connection with sensitization to the hapten diphenylcyclopropenone (DPC). The rearrangement combines TRBV6-1 with TRBJ1-1; the D gene cannot be named for sure. The DNA sequence is TGTGCCAGCAGCTTCCATCCTGACCGACCCTCTATGAACACTGAAGCTTTCTTT. Translation gives CASSFHPDRPSMNTEAFF.